Sequencing of this T cell receptor (beta chain) was carried out in a study of T cells after yellow fever vaccination. Study details: Some fractions had low cell numbers, and these were prepared with SMART-Seq v4 Ultra Low Input.

The TCR cDNA carried a universal primer site and UMIs from 5'RACE template switching. TCRdb passed the 5' RACE reads through MiXCR, listing each CDR3 protein once. The sample comprises around 140,000 distinct CDR3 sequences, over 7% of which are singletons, and 0.55% to 0.9% rests with the top ten. This CDR3 contains 14 residues. From germline, CDR1 is DFQATT and CDR2 SNEGSKA (reference sequence). Trimming removed 5 bases at V and 0 bases at J, with 12 bases between. General study findings and limits: Re-detected after boosting: most primary clones, almost 98% of CD4 and roughly 88% of CD8.

Many counts were recorded for this clonotype. The antigen is undetermined. The material sequenced was CD4+ T cells sorted from PBMCs, taken 5 days after the yellow fever booster vaccination. This TCR came from a man aged 25-45 years who received the YFV17D yellow fever vaccine. The J gene is TRBJ2-3, the V gene TRBV20-1; the D gene is possibly TRBD2 (6 bases). This CDR3 reads CSASEGTSTDTQYF. In nucleotides, the CDR3 is TGCAGTGCTTCCGAGGGGACTAGCACAGATACGCAGTATTTT.